This T cell receptor beta chain was retrieved from a study of beta chain features in type 1 diabetes. TCRB transcripts that were expressed got sequenced, as all of the isolated RNA had been reverse transcribed. The method was immunoSEQ multiplex PCR; TCRdb's version includes in-frame clones alone and lacks a portion of them. Among under 300,000 clones, under 20% were seen once, and the ten largest hold 0.065% to 0.1%. Notes on this clone: Its specificity is not known.

Broader study findings: For patients and controls alike, PCR might favor shorter templates to the same degree. A moderate, significant TCRB CDR3 shortening appeared in type 1 diabetes across four CD4+ subsets.

Cell sorting via CD45RO/CCR7/CD25/CD127/CD95/CD27 was performed to obtain CD4+ naive, central memory, regulatory and stem cell-like memory cells. This CDR3 has 16 amino acids. Trimming stripped 0 bases from V and 4 bases from J, with 15 bases between. Per germline, CDR1 MGHRA and CDR2 YSYEKL. The receptor comes from a man aged 25-45 years with type 1 diabetes. Sequencing was carried out using naive CD4+ T cells from blood. The J gene is TRBJ1-2, the V gene TRBV4-1; maybe TRBD1 (6 bases). CDR3 in DNA: TGCGCCAGCAGCCAAGAGGGAAACAGGGTTGCCTATGGCTACACCTTC. Its translation is CASSQEGNRVAYGYTF.